This TCR beta chain is drawn from a study of blood T cells in healthy people across ages. Together with a sample-barcoded 5' primer, a J-beta primer mix was included in a second PCR lasting about 6 to 11 cycles. MiXCR was run by TCRdb on the 5' RACE reads, yielding one entry per CDR3 protein. Among roughly 700,000 distinct CDR3 sequences listed, roughly 49% were seen once. Notes on the study in general: The study found more naive CD4+ cells and higher diversity in long-lived than aged donors. Changes in expanded clonotypes were possibly confounded, as the CMV status of donors was unknown.

The CDR3 is 16 residues long. CDR1 and CDR2 (germline): MDHEN, SYDVKM. V was clipped by 3 bases and J by 8 bases, with 19 bases between them. This clonotype has a handful of counts. What it recognizes is unknown. The sequenced material came from blood. The sequence was collected from a woman aged 60-70 years in good health. The chain couples TRBV28 to TRBJ1-4, with TRBD1 as a possible D gene (6 bases). Here the CDR3 reads CASSFPAKQRGEKLFF. In DNA form, the CDR3 reads TGTGCCAGCAGTTTCCCGGCGAAGCAAAGGGGGGAAAAACTGTTTTTT.